This TCR beta chain was retrieved from a study of T cell repertoires in cytomegalovirus infection. Study information: Indications of both CMV infection and matching HLA type were provided by public TCR beta signatures. General study findings and limits: The study found HLA-C-restricted CMV-specific TCR beta clonotypes dominating the ex vivo response.

On this clonotype itself: Its cognate antigen is unknown.

The CDR3 length is 15 residues. Deletions cut 0 bases from V and 3 bases from J, with 11 bases between. Per germline, CDR1 MGHRA and CDR2 YSYEKL. TCRdb recomputed calls from the reads with MiXCR, one row per CDR3 protein. The data show tens of thousands of distinct CDR3 sequences, more than 20% seen once. The sequence came from a human donor in good health (CMV status not recorded). Some clones in this sample may be carry-over from other donors' samples. The chain recombines TRBV4-1 with TRBJ1-1, with D unclear. This material consisted of CD8+ T cells from cultured PBMCs, taken from culture after CMV antigen stimulation. CDR3 sequence reads: CASSQDPARDTEAFF. In nucleotides, the CDR3 is TGCGCCAGCAGCCAAGATCCGGCCCGGGACACTGAAGCTTTCTTT.